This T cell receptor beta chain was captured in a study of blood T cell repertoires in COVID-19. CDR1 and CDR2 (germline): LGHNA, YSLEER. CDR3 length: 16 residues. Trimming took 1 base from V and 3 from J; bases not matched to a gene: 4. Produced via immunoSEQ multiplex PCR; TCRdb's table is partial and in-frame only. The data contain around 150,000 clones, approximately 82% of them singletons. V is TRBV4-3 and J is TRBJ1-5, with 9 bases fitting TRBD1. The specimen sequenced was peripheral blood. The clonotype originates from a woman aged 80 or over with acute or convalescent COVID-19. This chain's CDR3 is CASSQGDRAINQPQHF. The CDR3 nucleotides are TGCGCCAGCAGCCAAGGGGACAGGGCGATCAATCAGCCCCAGCATTTT.